These T cell receptor beta chains were read from a single sample in a study of identical twins. TCRdb reprocessed the 5' RACE reads via MiXCR and lists one record per CDR3 protein. The sample lists about 240,000 distinct CDR3 sequences, 7.5% occurring once. These data also featured in a second study, about yellow fever vaccine responses in identical twins.

The sequencing input was CD8+ T cells sorted from blood. These receptors came from a woman in her late teens or twenties in good health. Both conserved end residues are part of each CDR3. The D gene is left open where the match is weak. Size values are once, few and many counts, or a class for expanded clones, and some rows have none.

J | D | size | V | CDR3 | DNA
TRBJ2-1 | TRBD2 | many | TRBV7-8 | CASNRLAGGPDQFF | TGTGCCAGCAACCGACTAGCGGGAGGGCCGGATCAGTTCTTC
TRBJ2-7 | - | few | TRBV5-1 | CASSSHGYEQYF | TGCGCCAGCAGCTCCCACGGCTACGAGCAGTACTTC
TRBJ2-1 | - | few | TRBV29-1 | CSLVGARNNEQFF | TGCAGCCTTGTAGGGGCGCGGAACAATGAGCAGTTCTTC
TRBJ2-2 | - | many | TRBV20-1 | CSVRGEGPNTGELFF | TGCAGTGTAAGAGGCGAGGGACCGAACACCGGGGAGCTGTTTTTT
TRBJ2-7 | TRBD1 | - | TRBV6-1 | CASSDGTGSGYEQYF | TGTGCCAGCAGTGATGGGACAGGGTCAGGATACGAGCAGTACTTC
TRBJ2-5 | - | - | TRBV28 | CASSTPWPQETQYF | TGTGCCAGCAGCACCCCCTGGCCCCAAGAGACCCAGTACTTC
TRBJ1-1 | - | - | TRBV2 | CASIGVKKTFF | TGTGCCAGCATAGGGGTGAAGAAAACTTTCTTT
TRBJ2-3 | TRBD2 | medium-sized | TRBV6-1 | CASSERSTGGATDTQYF | TGTGCCAGCAGTGAGCGCTCTACGGGGGGAGCAACAGATACGCAGTATTTT
TRBJ2-2 | TRBD1 | many | TRBV28 | CASSFVYGQGLGTGELFF | TGTGCCAGCAGTTTCGTGTACGGACAGGGGTTGGGAACCGGGGAGCTGTTTTTT
TRBJ2-1 | - | many | TRBV12-3/TRBV12-4 | CASSLQGNEQFF | TGCGCCAGCAGCCTACAGGGTAATGAGCAGTTCTTC
TRBJ1-2 | - | - | TRBV12-3/TRBV12-4 | CASSPTAPGDYGYTF | TGTGCCAGCAGTCCGACAGCGCCTGGCGACTATGGCTACACCTTC
TRBJ2-5 | TRBD2 | many | TRBV4-2 | CASSHGGGGGGETQYF | TGTGCCAGCAGCCATGGTGGCGGGGGAGGCGGGGAGACCCAGTACTTC